The clone carrying this TCR beta chain came up many times. This sample was included in a study of Graves' ophthalmopathy and Graves' hyperthyroidism. RNA transcripts yielded amplified TCR beta CDR3 regions. In the first round, RT-PCR was carried out with HTBI primers, and a multiplex PCR formed the second round. One entry per CDR3 protein results from TCRdb running MiXCR on the multiplex PCR reads. The profile shows some 390,000 distinct CDR3 sequences, about 17% of them singletons. The germline CDR1 and CDR2 sequences are SGHTA and FQGNSA. V was pared by 1 base and J by 7 bases, with 11 bases between. CDR3 length: 13 amino acids.

The sequence derives from a woman aged 18-35 years with Graves' ophthalmopathy. The chain links TRBV7-2 to TRBJ2-7; D could derive from TRBD1 or TRBD2 (5 bases each). Specimen: peripheral blood. CDR3 residues: CASSLVGLAEQYF. CDR3 DNA: TGTGCCAGCAGCTTAGTGGGGCTAGCAGAGCAGTACTTC. Based on the CDR3 plus reference TRBV7-2 and TRBJ2-7, the full variable domain is GAGVSQSPSNKVTEKGKDVELRCDPISGHTALYWYRQSLGQGLEFLIYFQGNSAPDKSGLPSDRFSAERTGGSVSTLTIQRTQQEDSAVYLCASSLVGLAEQYFGPGTRLTVT.